The clone carrying this TCR beta chain was seen just once. CDR1 is MNHEY, CDR2 SMNVEV, per germline (reference sequence). The V and J ends lost 6 bases and 2 bases respectively, with 7 bases between them. The CDR3 length is 13 residues. This entry belongs to a study of blood T cell repertoires in COVID-19. Background on the study: Samples came from the United States, Italy and Spain, spanning acute and convalescent COVID-19. PBMCs, B-cell-depleted T cells, or T cells were the source of the cDNA or gDNA that made up the material.

Using immunoSEQ multiplex PCR, the repertoire was profiled, and TCRdb retains in-frame clones only, with some absent. This table holds over 200,000 clones, roughly 91% found once. The V call is TRBV27, the J call TRBJ2-2; no reliable D call. Sequencing was done on a sample of peripheral blood. The TCR was taken from a woman aged 40 to 50 who had recovered from COVID-19. The CDR3 bases are TGTGCCAGCAGACCCGGTAACACCGGGGAGCTGTTTTTT. The encoded protein is CASRPGNTGELFF.